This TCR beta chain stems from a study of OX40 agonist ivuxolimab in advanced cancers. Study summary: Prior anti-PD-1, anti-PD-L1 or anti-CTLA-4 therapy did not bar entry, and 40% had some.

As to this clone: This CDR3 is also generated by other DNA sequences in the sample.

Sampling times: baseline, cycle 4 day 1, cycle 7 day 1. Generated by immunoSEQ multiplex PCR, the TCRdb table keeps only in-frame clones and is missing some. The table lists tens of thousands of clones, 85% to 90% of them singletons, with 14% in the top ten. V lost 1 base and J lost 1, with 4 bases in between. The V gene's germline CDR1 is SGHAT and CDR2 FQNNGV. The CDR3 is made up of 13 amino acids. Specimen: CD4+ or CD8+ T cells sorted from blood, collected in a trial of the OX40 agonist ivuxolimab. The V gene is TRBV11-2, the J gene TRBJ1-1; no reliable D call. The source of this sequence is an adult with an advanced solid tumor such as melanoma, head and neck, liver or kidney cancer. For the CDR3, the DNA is TGTGCCAGCAGCTTAGGGGGGAACACTGAAGCTTTCTTT. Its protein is CASSLGGNTEAFF.